This TCR beta chain was profiled in a study of blood T cell repertoires in COVID-19. About the study: PBMCs, B-cell-depleted T cells, or T cells provided the cDNA or gDNA that made up the material.

Participants spanned ages roughly 18 to 90 years and resided in over 20 US areas. This clone showed up just a few times. Original methodology: Amplifying reference gene primers gave estimates of nucleated cell counts. The repertoire was sequenced with immunoSEQ multiplex PCR; TCRdb's copy has only in-frame clones and lacks some. The DNA was the basis for D and trimming; V, J and clone size are from that table. The table lists 200,000 to 250,000 clones, roughly 87% of them singletons. The sequence was obtained from a woman aged 25 to 39 with acute COVID-19. Input material: PBMCs or T cells enriched from blood (not recorded which).

The CDR3 sequence: CASSPGTGWADTQYF. DNA for the CDR3: TGTGCCAGCTCACCTGGCACAGGGTGGGCAGATACGCAGTATTTT. The V call is TRBV18, the J call TRBJ2-3; a weak D match, TRBD1 (6 bases). Germline CDR1 is KGHSH and CDR2 is LQKENI. There are 15 residues in the CDR3. Trimming stripped 3 bases from V and 4 bases from J, with 14 bases between.